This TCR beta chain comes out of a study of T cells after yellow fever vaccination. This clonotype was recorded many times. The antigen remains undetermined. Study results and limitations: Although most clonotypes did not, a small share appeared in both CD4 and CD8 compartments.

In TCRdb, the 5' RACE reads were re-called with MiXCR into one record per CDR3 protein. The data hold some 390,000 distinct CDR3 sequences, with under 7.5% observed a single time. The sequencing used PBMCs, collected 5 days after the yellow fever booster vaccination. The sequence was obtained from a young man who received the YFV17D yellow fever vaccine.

This chain's CDR3 is CSARQEGGDTQYF. In nucleotides, the CDR3 is TGCAGTGCTAGACAAGAAGGGGGAGATACGCAGTATTTT. V gene TRBV20-1 combines with J gene TRBJ2-3; the D gene is possibly TRBD1 (6 bases). V was pared by 2 bases and J by 5 bases, with 11 bases between. This CDR3 comprises 13 residues. The germline CDR1 and CDR2 sequences are DFQATT and SNEGSKA (reference sequence).